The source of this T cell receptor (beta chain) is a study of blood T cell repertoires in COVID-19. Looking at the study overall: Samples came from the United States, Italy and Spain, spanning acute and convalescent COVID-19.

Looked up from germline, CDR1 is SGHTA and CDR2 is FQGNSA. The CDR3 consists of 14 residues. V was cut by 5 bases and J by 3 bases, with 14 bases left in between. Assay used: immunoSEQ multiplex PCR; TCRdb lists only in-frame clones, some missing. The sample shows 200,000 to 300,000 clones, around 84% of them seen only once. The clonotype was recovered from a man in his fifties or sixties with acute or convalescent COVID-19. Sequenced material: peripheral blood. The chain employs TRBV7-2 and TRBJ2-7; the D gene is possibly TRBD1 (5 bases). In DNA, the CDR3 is TGTGCCAGCAGCCCTAGGGGCCACAGCTACGAGCAGTACTTC. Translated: CASSPRGHSYEQYF.